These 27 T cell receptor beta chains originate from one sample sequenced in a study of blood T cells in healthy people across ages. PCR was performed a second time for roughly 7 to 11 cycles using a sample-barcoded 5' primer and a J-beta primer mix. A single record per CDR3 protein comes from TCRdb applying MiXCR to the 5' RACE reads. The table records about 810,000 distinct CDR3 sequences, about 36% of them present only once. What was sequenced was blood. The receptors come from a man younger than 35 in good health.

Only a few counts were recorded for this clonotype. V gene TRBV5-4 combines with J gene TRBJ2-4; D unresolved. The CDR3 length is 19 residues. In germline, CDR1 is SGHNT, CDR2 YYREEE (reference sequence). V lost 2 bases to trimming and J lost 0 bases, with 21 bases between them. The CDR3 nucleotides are TGTGCCAGCAGCTTAACAAAGGACGGTACACGACTAGCCAAAAACATTCAGTACTTC. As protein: CASSLTKDGTRLAKNIQYF.

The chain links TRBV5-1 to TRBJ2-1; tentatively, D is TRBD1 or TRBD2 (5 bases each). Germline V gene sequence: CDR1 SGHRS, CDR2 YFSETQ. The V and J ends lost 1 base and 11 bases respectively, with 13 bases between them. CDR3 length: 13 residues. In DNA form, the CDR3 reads TGCGCCAGCAGCTTGAGAGGGGAACATCAGCAGTTCTTC. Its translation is CASSLRGEHQQFF.

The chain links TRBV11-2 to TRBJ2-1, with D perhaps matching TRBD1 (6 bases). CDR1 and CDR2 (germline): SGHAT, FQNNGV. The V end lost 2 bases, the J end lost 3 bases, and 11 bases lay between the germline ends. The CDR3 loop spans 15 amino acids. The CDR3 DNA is TGTGCCAGCAGCTTAACGACAGGATACTACAATGAGCAGTTCTTC. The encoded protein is CASSLTTGYYNEQFF.

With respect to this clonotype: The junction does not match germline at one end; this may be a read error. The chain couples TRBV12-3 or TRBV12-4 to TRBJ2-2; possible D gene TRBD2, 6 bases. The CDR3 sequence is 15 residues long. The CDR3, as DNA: TGTGCCAGCAGTTTTGGGGCGGGGAACACCGGGGAACTGTTTTTT. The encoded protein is CASSFGAGNTGELFF.

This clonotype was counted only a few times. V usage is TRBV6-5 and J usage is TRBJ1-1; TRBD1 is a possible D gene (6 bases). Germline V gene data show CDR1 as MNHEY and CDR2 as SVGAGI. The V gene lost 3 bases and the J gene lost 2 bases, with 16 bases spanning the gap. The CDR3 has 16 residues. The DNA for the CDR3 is TGTGCCAGCAGTTATAGCGGCAGGGGAAAAAACACTGAAGCTTTCTTT. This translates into CASSYSGRGKNTEAFF.

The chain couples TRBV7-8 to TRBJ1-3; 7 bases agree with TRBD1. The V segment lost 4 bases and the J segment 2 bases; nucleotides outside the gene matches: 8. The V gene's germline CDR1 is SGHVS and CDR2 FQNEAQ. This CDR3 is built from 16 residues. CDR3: CASSYDRVKPGNTIYF. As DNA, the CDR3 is TGTGCCAGCAGCTACGACAGGGTAAAGCCTGGAAACACCATATATTTT.

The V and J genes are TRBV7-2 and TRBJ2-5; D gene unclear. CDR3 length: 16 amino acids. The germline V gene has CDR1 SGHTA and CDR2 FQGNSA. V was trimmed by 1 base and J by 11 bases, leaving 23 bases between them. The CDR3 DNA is TGTGCCAGCAGCTTAGTCCAGAGAAGGGTTAACAATGAGCAGTACTTC. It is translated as CASSLVQRRVNNEQYF.

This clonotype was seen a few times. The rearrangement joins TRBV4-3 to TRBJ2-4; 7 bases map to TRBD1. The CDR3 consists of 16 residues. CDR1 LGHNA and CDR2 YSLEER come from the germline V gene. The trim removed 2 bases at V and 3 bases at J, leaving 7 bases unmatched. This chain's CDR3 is CASSQPLWDSKNIQYF. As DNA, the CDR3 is TGCGCCAGCAGCCAACCCTTATGGGACAGCAAAAACATTCAGTACTTC.

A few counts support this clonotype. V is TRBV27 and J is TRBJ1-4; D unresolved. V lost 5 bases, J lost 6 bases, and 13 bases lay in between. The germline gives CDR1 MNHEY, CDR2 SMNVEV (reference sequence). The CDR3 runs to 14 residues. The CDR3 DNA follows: TGTGCCAGCAGTCTCCGAGGGCTGGATGAAAAACTGTTTTTT. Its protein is CASSLRGLDEKLFF.

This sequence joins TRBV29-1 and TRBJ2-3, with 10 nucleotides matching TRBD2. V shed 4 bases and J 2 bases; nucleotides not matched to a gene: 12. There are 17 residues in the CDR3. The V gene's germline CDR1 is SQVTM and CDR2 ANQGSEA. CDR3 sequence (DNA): TGCAGCGTTGCGGAACCCTTAGCGGGGGGTTACACAGATACGCAGTATTTT. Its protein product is CSVAEPLAGGYTDTQYF.

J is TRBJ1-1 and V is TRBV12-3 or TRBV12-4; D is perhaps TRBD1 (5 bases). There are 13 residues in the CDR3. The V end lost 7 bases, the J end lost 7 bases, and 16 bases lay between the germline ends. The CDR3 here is CASTWSGADEAFF. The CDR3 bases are TGTGCCAGCACCTGGAGTGGGGCGGATGAAGCTTTCTTT.

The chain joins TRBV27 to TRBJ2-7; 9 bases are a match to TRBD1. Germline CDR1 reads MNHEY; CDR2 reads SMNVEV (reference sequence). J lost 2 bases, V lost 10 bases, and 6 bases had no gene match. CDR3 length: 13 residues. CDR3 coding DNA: TGTGCCACCCATTGGGACAGGGCCTACGAGCAGTACTTC. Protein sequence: CATHWDRAYEQYF.

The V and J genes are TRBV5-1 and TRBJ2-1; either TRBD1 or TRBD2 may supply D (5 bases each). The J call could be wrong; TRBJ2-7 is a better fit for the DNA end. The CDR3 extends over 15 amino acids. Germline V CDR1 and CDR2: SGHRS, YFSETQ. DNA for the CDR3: TGCGCCAGCAGCTCGCAAGGGACCGCTTACAATGAGCAGTACTTC. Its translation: CASSSQGTAYNEQYF.

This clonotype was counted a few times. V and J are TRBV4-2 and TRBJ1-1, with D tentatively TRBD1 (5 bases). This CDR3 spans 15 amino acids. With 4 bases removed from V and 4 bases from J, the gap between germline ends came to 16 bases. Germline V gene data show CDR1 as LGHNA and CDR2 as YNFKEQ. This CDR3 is CASSPGTLFVTEAFF. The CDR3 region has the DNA TGTGCCAGCAGCCCAGGGACGCTGTTTGTCACTGAAGCTTTCTTT.

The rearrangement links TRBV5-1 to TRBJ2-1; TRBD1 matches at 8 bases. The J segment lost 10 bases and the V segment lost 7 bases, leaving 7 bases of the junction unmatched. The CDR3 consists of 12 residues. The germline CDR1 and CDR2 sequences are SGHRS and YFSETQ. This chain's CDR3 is CASFGQGREQFF. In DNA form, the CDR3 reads TGCGCCAGCTTCGGACAGGGTAGGGAGCAGTTCTTC. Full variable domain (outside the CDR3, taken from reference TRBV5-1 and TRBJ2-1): KAGVTQTPRYLIKTRGQQVTLSCSPISGHRSVSWYQQTPGQGLQFLFEYFSETQRNKGNFPGRFSGRQFSNSRSEMNVSTLELGDSALYLCASFGQGREQFFGPGTRLTVL.

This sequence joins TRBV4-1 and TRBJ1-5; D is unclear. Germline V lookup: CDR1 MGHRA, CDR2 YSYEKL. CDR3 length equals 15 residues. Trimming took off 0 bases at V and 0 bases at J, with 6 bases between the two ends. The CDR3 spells CASSQDHSSNQPQHF. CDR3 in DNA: TGCGCCAGCAGCCAAGATCACAGTAGCAATCAGCCCCAGCATTTT.

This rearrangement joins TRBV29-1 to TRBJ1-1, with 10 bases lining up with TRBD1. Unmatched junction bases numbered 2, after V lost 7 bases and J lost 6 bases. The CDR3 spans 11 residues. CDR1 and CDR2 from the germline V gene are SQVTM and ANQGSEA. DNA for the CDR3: TGCAGCGGACAGGGGGCGTCTGAAGCTTTCTTT. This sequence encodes CSGQGASEAFF.

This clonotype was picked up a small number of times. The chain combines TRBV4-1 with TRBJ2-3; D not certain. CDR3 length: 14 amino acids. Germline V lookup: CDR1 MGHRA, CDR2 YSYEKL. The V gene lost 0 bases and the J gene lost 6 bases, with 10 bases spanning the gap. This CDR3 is CASSQEPPWDTQYF. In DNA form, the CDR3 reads TGCGCCAGCAGCCAAGAACCGCCGTGGGATACGCAGTATTTT.

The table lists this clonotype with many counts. The CDR3 nucleotides are TGCAGTGCTAGAGGGATGGGGTCCAAAAACATTCAGTACTTC. This translates into CSARGMGSKNIQYF. The chain carries TRBV20-1 and TRBJ2-4; D not certain. Per germline, CDR1 DFQATT and CDR2 SNEGSKA (reference sequence). The CDR3 sequence is 14 residues long. Trimming cost V 1 base and J 2 bases, with 9 bases left between them.

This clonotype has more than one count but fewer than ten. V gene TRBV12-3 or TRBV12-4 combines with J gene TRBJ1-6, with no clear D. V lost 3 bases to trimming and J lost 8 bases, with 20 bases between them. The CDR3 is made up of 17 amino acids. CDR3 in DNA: TGTGCCAGCAGTTTCGGGGTGGGTGAAGGAGTTGATTCACCCCTCCACTTT. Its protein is CASSFGVGEGVDSPLHF.

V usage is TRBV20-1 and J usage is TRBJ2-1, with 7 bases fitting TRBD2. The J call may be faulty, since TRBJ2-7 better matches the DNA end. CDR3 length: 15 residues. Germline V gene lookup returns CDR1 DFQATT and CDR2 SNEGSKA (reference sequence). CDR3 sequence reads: CSARRRDYDYNEQYF. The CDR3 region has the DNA TGCAGTGCTAGACGCCGGGACTACGACTACAATGAGCAGTACTTC.

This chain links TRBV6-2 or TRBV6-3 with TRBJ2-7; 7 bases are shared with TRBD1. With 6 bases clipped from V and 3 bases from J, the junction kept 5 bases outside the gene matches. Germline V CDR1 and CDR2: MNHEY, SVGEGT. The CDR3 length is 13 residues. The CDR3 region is CASSRGQFYEQYF. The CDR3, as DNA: TGTGCCAGCAGCCGGGGACAGTTCTACGAGCAGTACTTC.

The CDR3 nucleotides read TGCAGCGTTGAAGTGAGTCGTCATGAGCAGTTCTTC. Its protein product is CSVEVSRHEQFF. V gene TRBV29-1 combines with J gene TRBJ2-1; D remains ambiguous. This CDR3 has 12 amino acids. Germline assignment: CDR1 SQVTM and CDR2 ANQGSEA. V was shortened by 1 base and J by 8 bases, with 9 bases between the two germline ends.

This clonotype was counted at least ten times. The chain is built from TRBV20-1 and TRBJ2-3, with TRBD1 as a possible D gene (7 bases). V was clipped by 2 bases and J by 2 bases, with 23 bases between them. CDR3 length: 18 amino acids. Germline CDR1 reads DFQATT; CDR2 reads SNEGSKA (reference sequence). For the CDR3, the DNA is TGCAGTGCTAGAACCCTCCCGGGGGCAGGGGGGTACACAGATACGCAGTATTTT. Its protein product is CSARTLPGAGGYTDTQYF.

The CDR3: CSASHTEAFF. CDR3 sequence (DNA): TGCAGTGCGTCACACACTGAAGCTTTCTTT. V and J are TRBV20-1 and TRBJ1-1; the D is unclear. This CDR3 spans 10 amino acids. Germline CDR1 and CDR2: DFQATT and SNEGSKA (reference sequence). Between the trimmed V and J ends, which lost 6 bases and 3 bases, there was a span of 5 bases.

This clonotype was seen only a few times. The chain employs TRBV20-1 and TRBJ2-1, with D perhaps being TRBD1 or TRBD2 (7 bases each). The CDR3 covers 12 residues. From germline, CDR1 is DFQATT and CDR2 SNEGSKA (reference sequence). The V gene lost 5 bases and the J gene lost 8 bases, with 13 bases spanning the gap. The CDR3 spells CSASGGGHEQFF. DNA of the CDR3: TGCAGTGCTTCAGGGGGAGGGCATGAGCAGTTCTTC.

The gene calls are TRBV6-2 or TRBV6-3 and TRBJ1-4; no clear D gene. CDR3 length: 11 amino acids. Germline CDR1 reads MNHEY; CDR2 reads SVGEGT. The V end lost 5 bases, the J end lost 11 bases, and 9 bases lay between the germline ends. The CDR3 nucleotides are TGTGCCAGCAGTCGTGGAGGTAAACTGTTTTTT. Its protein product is CASSRGGKLFF.